The sequence of this T cell receptor beta chain was determined in a study of blood T cell repertoires in COVID-19. Study at large: COVID-19 samples, acute and convalescent, were from the United States, Italy and Spain. T cells, B-cell-depleted T cells, or PBMCs provided the cDNA or gDNA that served as material.

V was trimmed by 0 bases and J by 5 bases, leaving 16 bases between them. Germline V CDR1 and CDR2: SGHTA, FQGNSA. The CDR3 sequence is 16 residues long. Methods used by the authors: From reference gene primer amplification, estimates of nucleated cell counts were derived. Some clones are missing from TCRdb's copy, which holds only in-frame ones; the method was immunoSEQ multiplex PCR. V and J calls and clone size come straight from that table; D and trimming were deduced from the DNA. The table records 60,000 to 65,000 clones, 72% of them present only once. One Seattle source followed patients from active infection through their disease course.

V usage is TRBV7-2 and J usage is TRBJ1-2; D not resolved. The sequenced sample was peripheral blood. The origin of this receptor is an older woman with COVID-19, enrolled during active disease. This CDR3 reads CASSLAHQYSQYGYTF. CDR3 DNA: TGTGCCAGCAGCTTAGCGCATCAATACTCGCAATATGGCTACACCTTC.